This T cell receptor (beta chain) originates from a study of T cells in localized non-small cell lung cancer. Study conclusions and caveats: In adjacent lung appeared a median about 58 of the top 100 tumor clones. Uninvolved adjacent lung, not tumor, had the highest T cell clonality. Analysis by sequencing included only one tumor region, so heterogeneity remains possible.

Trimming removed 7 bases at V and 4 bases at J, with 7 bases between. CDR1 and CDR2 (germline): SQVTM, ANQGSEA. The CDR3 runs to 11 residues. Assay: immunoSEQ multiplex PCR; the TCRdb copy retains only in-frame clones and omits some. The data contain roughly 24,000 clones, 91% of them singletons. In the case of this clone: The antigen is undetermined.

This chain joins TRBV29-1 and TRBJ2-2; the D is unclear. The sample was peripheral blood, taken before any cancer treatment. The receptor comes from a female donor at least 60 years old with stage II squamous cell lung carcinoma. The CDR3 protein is CSARVTGELFF. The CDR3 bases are TGCAGCGCCCGAGTCACCGGGGAGCTGTTTTTT.